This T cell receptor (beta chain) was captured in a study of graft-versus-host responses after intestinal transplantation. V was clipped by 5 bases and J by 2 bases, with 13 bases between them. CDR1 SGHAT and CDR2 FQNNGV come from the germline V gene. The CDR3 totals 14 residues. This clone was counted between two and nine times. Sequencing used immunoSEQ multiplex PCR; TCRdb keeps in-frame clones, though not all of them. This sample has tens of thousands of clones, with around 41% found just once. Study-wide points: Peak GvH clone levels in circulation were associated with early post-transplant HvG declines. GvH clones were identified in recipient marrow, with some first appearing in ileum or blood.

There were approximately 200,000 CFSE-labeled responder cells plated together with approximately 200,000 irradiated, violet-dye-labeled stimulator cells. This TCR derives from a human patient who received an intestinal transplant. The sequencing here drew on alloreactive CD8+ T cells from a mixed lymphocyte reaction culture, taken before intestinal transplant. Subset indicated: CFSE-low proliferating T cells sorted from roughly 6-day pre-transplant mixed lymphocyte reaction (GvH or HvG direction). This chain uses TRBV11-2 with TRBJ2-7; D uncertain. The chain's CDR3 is CASSLSDGAYEQYF. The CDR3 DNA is TGTGCCAGCAGCCTCTCGGACGGTGCCTACGAGCAGTACTTC.